A single sample is the source of the 32 T cell receptor beta chains below, sequenced in a study of T cell responses to AZD1222 COVID-19 vaccine. Sequencing used immunoSEQ multiplex PCR; TCRdb keeps in-frame clones, though not all of them. The sample has 50,000 to 65,000 clones; 80% to 90% are singletons. The sequencing used peripheral blood, collected 28 days after the second AZD1222 dose. The receptors shown here come from an adult who received the AZD1222 COVID-19 vaccine.

The genes are TRBV5-6 and TRBJ2-2, with 11 bases aligning to TRBD2. From germline, CDR1 is SGHDT and CDR2 YYEEEE. The V gene end was trimmed by 4 bases and the J gene end by 1 base; junction bases not matched to a gene: 3. This CDR3 has 16 residues. The CDR3: CASSLGLAGNTGELFF. DNA for the CDR3: TGTGCCAGCAGCCTAGGACTAGCGGGGAACACCGGGGAGCTGTTTTTT.

The chain couples TRBV7-6 to TRBJ2-7, with 8 bases matching TRBD2. The CDR3 length is 15 residues. Germline CDR1 is SGHVS and CDR2 is FNYEAQ. The ends lost 0 bases at V and 6 bases at J; junction bases unmatched: 7. The CDR3 sequence is CASSLAAGGSFEQYF. In DNA form, the CDR3 reads TGTGCCAGCAGCTTAGCGGCGGGAGGATCGTTCGAGCAGTACTTC.

This chain links TRBV29-1 with TRBJ2-3; perhaps TRBD2 as D (5 bases). Per the germline V gene, CDR1 is SQVTM and CDR2 is ANQGSEA. The CDR3 has 13 amino acids. Trimming removed 4 bases from V and 4 bases from J, with 12 bases in between. As DNA, the CDR3 is TGCAGCGTTGGGGTGGGAGCGGCAGATACGCAGTATTTT. This encodes CSVGVGAADTQYF.

CDR3 DNA sequence: TGTGCCACCCAGGGGGCAGGTAATTCACCCCTCCACTTT. This sequence encodes CATQGAGNSPLHF. The V call is TRBV10-3, the J call TRBJ1-6; 8 nucleotides match TRBD1. CDR1 ENHRY and CDR2 SYGVKD come from the germline V gene. Unmatched junction bases numbered 5, after V lost 10 bases and J lost 6 bases. The CDR3 has 13 amino acids.

The chain is built from TRBV19 and TRBJ2-7; D might be TRBD1 (6 bases). Between the trimmed V and J ends, which lost 5 bases and 5 bases, there was a span of 19 bases. The CDR3 is made up of 15 amino acids. The germline gives CDR1 LNHDA, CDR2 SQIVND (reference sequence). The CDR3 sequence is CASSSPRGSGDEQYF. CDR3 nucleotides: TGTGCCAGTAGTTCCCCTAGGGGGAGCGGTGACGAGCAGTACTTC. The variable domain in full, with the rest retrieved from reference TRBV19 and TRBJ2-7, is DGGITQSPKYLFRKEGQNVTLSCEQNLNHDAMYWYRQDPGQGLRLIYYSQIVNDFQKGDIAEGYSVSREKKESFPLTVTSAQKNPTAFYLCASSSPRGSGDEQYFGPGTRLTVT.

This clone occurred once. The chain couples TRBV11-2 to TRBJ2-2; 8 nucleotides agree with TRBD2. V shed 4 bases and J 0 bases; nucleotides not matched to a gene: 4. The CDR3 runs to 16 residues. Germline V gene lookup returns CDR1 SGHAT and CDR2 FQNNGV. The CDR3 here is CASSSGLAPNTGELFF. CDR3 coding DNA: TGTGCCAGCAGCTCCGGACTAGCTCCGAACACCGGGGAGCTGTTTTTT.

This chain joins TRBV20-1 and TRBJ2-1; D remains unclear. This CDR3 has 11 residues. The germline CDR1 and CDR2 sequences are DFQATT and SNEGSKA (reference sequence). With 3 bases removed from V and 8 bases from J, the gap between germline ends came to 8 bases. For the CDR3, the DNA is TGCAGTGCTAGTGTACGCGATGAGCAGTTCTTC. Protein sequence: CSASVRDEQFF.

This rearrangement joins TRBV30 to TRBJ2-2, with D hard to call. The germline gives CDR1 GTSNPN, CDR2 SVGIG (reference sequence). V dropped 3 bases and J dropped 6 bases, with 11 bases sitting between them. The CDR3 totals 13 residues. Here the CDR3 reads CAWRSERAGELFF. In DNA, the CDR3 is TGTGCCTGGAGGTCCGAGCGCGCCGGGGAGCTGTTTTTT.

This clone was counted once. This CDR3 is CAWSLAGGGRTEAFF. CDR3 in DNA: TGTGCCTGGAGCTTGGCGGGGGGGGGCCGAACTGAAGCTTTCTTT. V usage is TRBV30 and J usage is TRBJ1-1, with D perhaps matching TRBD1 (6 bases). Between the trimmed V and J ends, which lost 3 bases and 5 bases, there was a span of 19 bases. This CDR3 region has 15 residues. CDR1 and CDR2 (germline): GTSNPN, SVGIG (reference sequence).

V and J are TRBV19 and TRBJ2-2; weak D call: TRBD1 (5 bases). V lost 6 bases and J 1 base, leaving 9 bases between the germline ends. The CDR3 is 14 amino acids. In germline, CDR1 is LNHDA, CDR2 SQIVND (reference sequence). The DNA of the CDR3 is TGTGCCAGTAGCCGCACAGGGAACACCGGGGAGCTGTTTTTT. It yields the protein CASSRTGNTGELFF.

The chain carries TRBV18 and TRBJ1-1; possible D gene TRBD1, 5 bases. The CDR3 is 13 residues long. Germline CDR1 KGHSH, CDR2 LQKENI. Trimming removed 3 bases from V and 2 bases from J, with 7 bases in between. CDR3 loop: CASSPQGNTEAFF. CDR3 sequence (DNA): TGTGCCAGCTCACCGCAGGGAAACACTGAAGCTTTCTTT.

V and J are TRBV3-1 (or the pseudogene TRBV3-2) and TRBJ2-3, with 7 bases that match TRBD1. The CDR3 totals 14 residues. Per germline, CDR1 LGHDT and CDR2 YNNKEL (reference sequence). Trimming at V came to 2 bases and at J to 4 bases, leaving 3 bases not matched to a gene. The DNA of the CDR3 is TGTGCCAGCAGCCAATACAGGGGACCAGATACGCAGTATTTT. Translated, it gives CASSQYRGPDTQYF.

V usage is TRBV2 and J usage is TRBJ2-7; TRBD2 matches at 7 bases. Trimming at V came to 5 bases and at J to 1 base, leaving 8 bases not matched to a gene. The CDR3 contains 15 residues. Germline loops: CDR1 SNHLY, CDR2 FYNNEI. The CDR3 region is CASSREGVGSYEQYF. The CDR3, as DNA: TGTGCCAGCAGTAGGGAGGGCGTAGGGTCCTACGAGCAGTACTTC.

The chain is built from TRBV7-9 and TRBJ1-1; D unclear. V shed 1 base and J shed 3 bases, with 6 bases lying between them. The CDR3 has 13 amino acids. Germline V gene data show CDR1 as SEHNR and CDR2 as FQNEAQ (reference sequence). The CDR3 DNA sequence: TGTGCCAGCAGCTTAGGCTGGGACACTGAAGCTTTCTTT. It is translated as CASSLGWDTEAFF.

J is TRBJ2-3 and V is TRBV18; 10 bases fit TRBD2. Unmatched junction bases numbered 12, after V lost 3 bases and J lost 6 bases. The germline gives CDR1 KGHSH, CDR2 LQKENI. The CDR3 contains 17 residues. As DNA, the CDR3 is TGTGCCAGCTCACCCAACTTGCTAGCGGGAGCATCGGATACGCAGTATTTT. Translated, it gives CASSPNLLAGASDTQYF.

The chain recombines TRBV7-6 with TRBJ2-5; TRBD1 agrees at 8 bases. V dropped 3 bases and J dropped 4; count of bases not matched to a gene: 4. Per the germline V gene, CDR1 is SGHVS and CDR2 is FNYEAQ. The CDR3 is 14 residues long. The CDR3 is CASSFLGQGETQYF. The DNA for the CDR3 is TGTGCCAGCAGCTTCCTCGGACAGGGAGAGACCCAGTACTTC.

V is TRBV6-2 or TRBV6-3 and J is TRBJ1-1; weak D call: TRBD1 (5 bases). Between the trimmed V and J ends, which lost 2 bases and 4 bases, there was a span of 8 bases. Per germline, CDR1 MNHEY and CDR2 SVGEGT. This CDR3 has 13 residues. CDR3 nucleotides: TGTGCCAGCAGTTACGGCAGGGCCACTGAAGCTTTCTTT. Translated, it gives CASSYGRATEAFF.

This clone showed up just once. V gene TRBV2 combines with J gene TRBJ2-7; 10 nucleotides match TRBD2. This CDR3 region has 14 residues. Germline CDR1 SNHLY, CDR2 FYNNEI. The V gene end was trimmed by 2 bases and the J gene end by 6 bases; junction bases not matched to a gene: 4. The CDR3 sequence is CASSERSSGSEQYF. In nucleotides, the CDR3 is TGTGCCAGCAGTGAAAGGTCTAGCGGGAGCGAGCAGTACTTC. Drawing the rest from reference TRBV2 and TRBJ2-7, the complete variable domain is EPEVTQTPSHQVTQMGQEVILRCVPISNHLYFYWYRQILGQKVEFLVSFYNNEISEKSEIFDDQFSVERPDGSNFTLKIRSTKLEDSAMYFCASSERSSGSEQYFGPGTRLTVT.

The genes are TRBV6-6 and TRBJ1-5; D not resolved. V was pared by 0 bases and J by 8 bases, with 11 bases between. This CDR3 has 14 amino acids. Germline-derived CDR1 and CDR2 are MNHNY and SVGAGI (reference sequence). CDR3 coding DNA: TGTGCCAGCAGTTACTCTGGCGGAGCGGAGCCCCAGCATTTT. Translating gives CASSYSGGAEPQHF.

The rearrangement uses TRBV28 and TRBJ1-5; TRBD1 matches at 7 bases. Losses at the gene ends were 6 bases for V and 7 bases for J; bases not matched to a gene: 12. The V gene's germline CDR1 is MDHEN and CDR2 SYDVKM. This CDR3 has 15 amino acids. Written as DNA, the CDR3 is TGTGCCAGCAGGCGTAAGGGGGCAGGGGGACAGCCCCAGCATTTT. This gives the protein CASRRKGAGGQPQHF. The full variable domain, completed using reference TRBV28 and TRBJ1-5, is DVKVTQSSRYLVKRTGEKVFLECVQDMDHENMFWYRQDPGLGLRLIYFSYDVKMKEKGDIPEGYSVSREKKERFSLILESASTNQTSMYLCASRRKGAGGQPQHFGDGTRLSIL.

The gene calls are TRBV25-1 and TRBJ2-3, with 8 bases fitting TRBD1. The CDR3 sequence is 15 residues long. Per the germline V gene, CDR1 is MGHDK and CDR2 is SYGVNS. The junction had 7 bases not matched to a gene; V was cut back by 7 bases and J by 1 base. The CDR3 loop reads CASIPPGQGTDTQYF. As DNA, the CDR3 is TGTGCCAGCATTCCTCCGGGACAGGGCACAGATACGCAGTATTTT.

The rearrangement links TRBV25-1 to TRBJ1-1; D not resolved. The CDR3 sequence is 13 residues long. The germline gives CDR1 MGHDK, CDR2 SYGVNS. Between the trimmed V and J ends, which lost 7 bases and 1 base, there was a span of 10 bases. The CDR3 is CASKRGGNTEAFF. CDR3 sequence (DNA): TGTGCCAGCAAAAGAGGAGGGAACACTGAAGCTTTCTTT.

The rearrangement joins TRBV19 to TRBJ1-4; 12 bases match TRBD1. Germline values: CDR1 LNHDA, CDR2 SQIVND (reference sequence). The CDR3 has 16 residues. V dropped 6 bases and J dropped 2; count of bases not matched to a gene: 4. CDR3 DNA sequence: TGTGCCAGTAGCACCGGGACAGGGGGCACTAATGAAAAACTGTTTTTT. Translating it yields CASSTGTGGTNEKLFF.

This sequence joins TRBV5-1 and TRBJ2-3; unclear D gene. CDR3 length: 12 residues. Trimming removed 1 base from V and 4 bases from J, with 4 bases in between. The germline V gene has CDR1 SGHRS and CDR2 YFSETQ. The CDR3 DNA reads as TGCGCCAGCAGCTTGCCGCCAGATACGCAGTATTTT. Its translation is CASSLPPDTQYF.

This clone was picked up a small number of times. The V call is TRBV6-5, the J call TRBJ1-2, with D uncertain. From germline, CDR1 is MNHEY and CDR2 SVGAGI. CDR3 length: 13 residues. Trimming took off 4 bases at V and 7 bases at J, with 13 bases between the two ends. The CDR3 DNA reads as TGTGCCAGCAGTTGGAGGGTAGCAGGTGGCTACACCTTC. Its translation is CASSWRVAGGYTF.

The rearrangement joins TRBV24-1 to TRBJ2-2; D may match TRBD1 or TRBD2 (6 bases each). The CDR3 covers 16 residues. Deletions cut 0 bases from V and 5 bases from J, with 12 bases between. From germline, CDR1 is KGHDR and CDR2 SFDVKD. CDR3 protein: CATSDLGGRGTGELFF. CDR3 DNA sequence: TGTGCCACCAGTGATTTGGGGGGGCGAGGGACCGGGGAGCTGTTTTTT.

J is TRBJ1-1 and V is TRBV7-3; 11 nucleotides align to TRBD1. V was pared by 4 bases and J by 4 bases, with 5 bases of the junction left unmatched. There are 15 residues in the CDR3. CDR1 and CDR2 (germline): SGHTA, FQGTGA. Here the CDR3 DNA reads TGTGCCAGCAGCTCCCCCGGGACAGGGGGCACTGAAGCTTTCTTT. Translation gives CASSSPGTGGTEAFF.

The chain is built from TRBV15 and TRBJ2-2; D may be TRBD2 (5 bases). This CDR3 contains 19 residues. Looked up from germline, CDR1 is LNHNV and CDR2 is YYDKDF (reference sequence). The V gene lost 0 bases and the J gene lost 0 bases, with 17 bases spanning the gap. The CDR3 region has the DNA TGTGCCACCAGCAGAGATCGCCCAAGCGGATTCGCGAACACCGGGGAGCTGTTTTTT. Encoded protein: CATSRDRPSGFANTGELFF. The complete variable domain, with remaining parts taken from reference TRBV15 and TRBJ2-2, reads DAMVIQNPRYQVTQFGKPVTLSCSQTLNHNVMYWYQQKSSQAPKLLFHYYDKDFNNEADTPDNFQSRRPNTSFCFLDIRSPGLGDTAMYLCATSRDRPSGFANTGELFFGEGSRLTVL.

The chain combines TRBV5-1 with TRBJ1-2; D remains ambiguous. Trimming left V 0 bases short and J 8 bases short, with 11 bases between. CDR1 SGHRS and CDR2 YFSETQ come from the germline V gene. The CDR3 extends over 13 amino acids. The CDR3 protein is CASSLEQDRGYTF. The DNA for the CDR3 is TGCGCCAGCAGCTTGGAACAAGATCGGGGCTACACCTTC.

J is TRBJ1-3 and V is TRBV4-1; TRBD1 is a possible D gene (6 bases). V was cut by 6 bases and J by 0 bases, with 12 bases left in between. Germline V CDR1 and CDR2: MGHRA, YSYEKL. The CDR3 spans 15 residues. CDR3 region: CASREGGLSGNTIYF. In DNA form, the CDR3 reads TGCGCCAGCAGGGAGGGGGGGCTCTCTGGAAACACCATATATTTT.

V gene TRBV3-1 (or the pseudogene TRBV3-2) combines with J gene TRBJ1-6, with D possibly being TRBD1 (5 bases). Looked up from germline, CDR1 is LGHDT and CDR2 is YNNKEL (reference sequence). This CDR3 has 19 residues. Trimming removed 1 base from V and 11 bases from J, with 27 bases in between. CDR3 region: CASSQGRRAGGTFWTPLHF. CDR3 DNA: TGTGCCAGCAGCCAAGGAAGGAGGGCCGGGGGGACGTTTTGGACACCCCTCCACTTT.

The V gene is TRBV19, the J gene TRBJ2-7; no firm D call. CDR1 is LNHDA and CDR2 is SQIVND in the germline V gene (reference sequence). There are 13 residues in the CDR3. V lost 5 bases, J lost 4 bases, and 12 bases lay in between. As DNA, the CDR3 is TGTGCCAGTAGTTCCCGACAACCGTACGAGCAGTACTTC. Protein product: CASSSRQPYEQYF.